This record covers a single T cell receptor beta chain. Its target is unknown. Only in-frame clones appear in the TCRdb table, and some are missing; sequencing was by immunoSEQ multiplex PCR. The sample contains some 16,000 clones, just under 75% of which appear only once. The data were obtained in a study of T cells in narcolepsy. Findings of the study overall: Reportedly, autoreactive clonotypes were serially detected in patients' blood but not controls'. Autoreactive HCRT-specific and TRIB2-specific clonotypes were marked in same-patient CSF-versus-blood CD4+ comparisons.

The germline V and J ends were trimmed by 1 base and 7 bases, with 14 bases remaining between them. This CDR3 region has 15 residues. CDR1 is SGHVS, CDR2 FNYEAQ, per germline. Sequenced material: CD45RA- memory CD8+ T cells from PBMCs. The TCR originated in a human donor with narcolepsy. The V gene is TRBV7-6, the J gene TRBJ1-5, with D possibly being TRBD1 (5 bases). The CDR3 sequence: CASSLGGGRSQPQHF. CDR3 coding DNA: TGTGCCAGCAGCTTAGGGGGGGGTCGGAGCCAGCCCCAGCATTTT.